This section outlines one T cell receptor (beta chain) sequence together with its context. As a fraction of the sample, this clone is medium-sized (0.01 to 0.1%). The antigen it binds to is not known. Base qualities were left out, and no much larger clone turns up one base away. As encoded in the germline V gene, CDR1 is SQVTM while CDR2 is ANQGSEA. V is trimmed back by 1 base and J by 1 base, and the junction contains 3 bases that no gene match accounts for. Counted from cysteine to phenylalanine, this CDR3 has 14 amino acids. Only the CDR3 region is kept as DNA, spanning 42 bases read in frame from base 1. Patients with autoimmune disease history or receiving systemic immunosuppression were excluded from the trial. Peripheral blood for TCR sequencing was collected from all dose cohorts at baseline, on cycle 4 day 1, and on cycle 7 day 1. The samples were drawn from a first-in-human, open-label, multicenter phase I dose-escalation trial of ivuxolimab. Adults with locally advanced or metastatic melanoma, renal cell, hepatocellular, or head and neck squamous cell carcinoma were enrolled in the trial. Before TCR sequencing, CD4+ and CD8+ T cells were separately sorted from peripheral blood.

Genomic DNA was isolated from the sorted cells so that the TCRbeta CDR3 region could be sequenced. TCRbeta CDR3 regions were sequenced using the immunoSEQ Assay. TCRdb took this table from immuneACCESS and kept in-frame rearrangements with V and J called. Such tables lack part of the clones; where checked against another copy, unresolved V genes explain under half of the gap, and the rest is unexplained. The sample profile shows 37,000 or so clones; approximately 85% of them were found once. Jointly, the top ten make up roughly a sixth of the sample. The sample is drawn from a study of OX40 agonist ivuxolimab in advanced cancers. In terms of the full investigation: The costimulatory receptor OX40 (CD134) was targeted by ivuxolimab, a fully human IgG2 agonistic monoclonal antibody. Intravenous ivuxolimab was administered to patients every 2 weeks at six dose levels: 0.01, 0.1, 0.3, 1.5, 3 and 10 mg/kg. Among the approximately 50 dose-escalation patients, approximately 20 had hepatocellular carcinoma, roughly 15 melanoma, 9 renal cell carcinoma and 9 head and neck cancer. The dose-escalation cohort was about 83% male with a mean age of around 62 years, ranging from roughly 20 to 85. Prior anti-PD-1, anti-PD-L1 or anti-CTLA-4 therapy was permitted, and checkpoint inhibitors had been received by 30% to 40% of dose-escalation patients. Partial responses were achieved by three dose-escalation patients, of whom one had hepatocellular carcinoma and two had cutaneous melanoma. The point of sequencing TCRbeta in the periphery was to test whether ivuxolimab changed TCR sequence diversity and drove clonal T-cell expansion. The paper covers the monotherapy dose-escalation part of the phase I ivuxolimab trial, which included N ≈ 57 patients.

Overall study results and their limits: At doses of 0.1 to 3.0 mg/kg, clonal expansion of both CD4+ and CD8+ blood T cells was observed from baseline to week 6. The antigen specificity of the clonally expanded peripheral T cells was not determined. Low levels of normalized T-cell clonal expansion were also seen in some patients who did not respond. In the 0.1-3.0 mg/kg groups, partial responders had among the lowest normalized peripheral clonal expansion, particularly in CD8+ T cells. After ivuxolimab, more expanded clones were found on average in CD8+ T cells than in CD4+ T cells.

The chain uses TRBV29-1 and TRBJ2-7, with 8 junctional bases fitting TRBD1. The sequence was obtained from an adult with an advanced solid tumor such as melanoma, head and neck, liver or kidney cancer. The sequences come from CD4+ or CD8+ T cells sorted from blood, collected in a trial of the OX40 agonist ivuxolimab. The encoded CDR3 is CSVEGQGRSYEQYF. The DNA reads TGCAGCGTTGAAGGACAGGGGCGTTCCTACGAGCAGTACTTC.